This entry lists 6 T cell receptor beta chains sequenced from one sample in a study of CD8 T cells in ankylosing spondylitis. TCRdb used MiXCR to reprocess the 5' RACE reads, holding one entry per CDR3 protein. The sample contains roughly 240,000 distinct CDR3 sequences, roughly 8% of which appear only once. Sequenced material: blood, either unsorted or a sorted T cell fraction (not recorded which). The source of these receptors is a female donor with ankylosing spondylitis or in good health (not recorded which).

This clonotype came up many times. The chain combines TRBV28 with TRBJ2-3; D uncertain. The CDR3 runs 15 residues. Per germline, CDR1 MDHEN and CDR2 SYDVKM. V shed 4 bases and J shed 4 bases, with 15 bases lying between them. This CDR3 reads CASSSRPPGPDTQYF. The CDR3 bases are TGTGCCAGCAGTTCGCGCCCCCCTGGACCAGATACGCAGTATTTT.

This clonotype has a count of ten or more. As DNA, the CDR3 is TGTGCCAGCAGTTACTCCCAATGGTCGGGAGATAGCAATCAGCCCCAGCATTTT. It encodes CASSYSQWSGDSNQPQHF. The chain recombines TRBV6-5 with TRBJ1-5, with D unresolved. The CDR3 spans 18 residues. The germline V and J ends were trimmed by 0 bases and 0 bases, with 15 bases remaining between them. Germline lookup yields CDR1 MNHEY and CDR2 SVGAGI.

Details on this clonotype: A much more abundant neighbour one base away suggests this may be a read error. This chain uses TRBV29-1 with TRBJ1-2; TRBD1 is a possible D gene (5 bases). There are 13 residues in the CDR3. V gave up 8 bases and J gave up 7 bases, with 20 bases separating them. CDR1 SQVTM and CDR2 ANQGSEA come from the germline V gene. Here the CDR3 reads CSTRAPRLSGYTF. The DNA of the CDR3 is TGCAGCACCAGGGCGCCGCGATTAAGTGGCTACACCTTC.

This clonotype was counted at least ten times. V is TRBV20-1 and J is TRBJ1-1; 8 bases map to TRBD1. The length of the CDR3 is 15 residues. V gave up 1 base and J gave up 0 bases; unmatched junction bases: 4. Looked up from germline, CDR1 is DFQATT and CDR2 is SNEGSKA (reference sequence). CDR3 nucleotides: TGCAGTGCTAGAGTCTTGGACAGGGTGAACACTGAAGCTTTCTTT. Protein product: CSARVLDRVNTEAFF.

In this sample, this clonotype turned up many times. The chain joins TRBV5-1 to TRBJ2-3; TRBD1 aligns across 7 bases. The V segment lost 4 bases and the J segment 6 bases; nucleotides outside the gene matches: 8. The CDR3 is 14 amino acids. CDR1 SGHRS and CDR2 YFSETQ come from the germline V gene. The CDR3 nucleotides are TGCGCCAGCAGCCCTATACAGGGGTCGGATACGCAGTATTTT. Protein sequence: CASSPIQGSDTQYF.

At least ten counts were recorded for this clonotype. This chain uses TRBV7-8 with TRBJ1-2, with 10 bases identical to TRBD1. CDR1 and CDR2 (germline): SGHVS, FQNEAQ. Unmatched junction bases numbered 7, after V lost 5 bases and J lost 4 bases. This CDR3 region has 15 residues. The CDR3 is CASSPYRQGAYGYTF. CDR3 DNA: TGTGCCAGCAGCCCCTACCGACAGGGGGCCTATGGCTACACCTTC.